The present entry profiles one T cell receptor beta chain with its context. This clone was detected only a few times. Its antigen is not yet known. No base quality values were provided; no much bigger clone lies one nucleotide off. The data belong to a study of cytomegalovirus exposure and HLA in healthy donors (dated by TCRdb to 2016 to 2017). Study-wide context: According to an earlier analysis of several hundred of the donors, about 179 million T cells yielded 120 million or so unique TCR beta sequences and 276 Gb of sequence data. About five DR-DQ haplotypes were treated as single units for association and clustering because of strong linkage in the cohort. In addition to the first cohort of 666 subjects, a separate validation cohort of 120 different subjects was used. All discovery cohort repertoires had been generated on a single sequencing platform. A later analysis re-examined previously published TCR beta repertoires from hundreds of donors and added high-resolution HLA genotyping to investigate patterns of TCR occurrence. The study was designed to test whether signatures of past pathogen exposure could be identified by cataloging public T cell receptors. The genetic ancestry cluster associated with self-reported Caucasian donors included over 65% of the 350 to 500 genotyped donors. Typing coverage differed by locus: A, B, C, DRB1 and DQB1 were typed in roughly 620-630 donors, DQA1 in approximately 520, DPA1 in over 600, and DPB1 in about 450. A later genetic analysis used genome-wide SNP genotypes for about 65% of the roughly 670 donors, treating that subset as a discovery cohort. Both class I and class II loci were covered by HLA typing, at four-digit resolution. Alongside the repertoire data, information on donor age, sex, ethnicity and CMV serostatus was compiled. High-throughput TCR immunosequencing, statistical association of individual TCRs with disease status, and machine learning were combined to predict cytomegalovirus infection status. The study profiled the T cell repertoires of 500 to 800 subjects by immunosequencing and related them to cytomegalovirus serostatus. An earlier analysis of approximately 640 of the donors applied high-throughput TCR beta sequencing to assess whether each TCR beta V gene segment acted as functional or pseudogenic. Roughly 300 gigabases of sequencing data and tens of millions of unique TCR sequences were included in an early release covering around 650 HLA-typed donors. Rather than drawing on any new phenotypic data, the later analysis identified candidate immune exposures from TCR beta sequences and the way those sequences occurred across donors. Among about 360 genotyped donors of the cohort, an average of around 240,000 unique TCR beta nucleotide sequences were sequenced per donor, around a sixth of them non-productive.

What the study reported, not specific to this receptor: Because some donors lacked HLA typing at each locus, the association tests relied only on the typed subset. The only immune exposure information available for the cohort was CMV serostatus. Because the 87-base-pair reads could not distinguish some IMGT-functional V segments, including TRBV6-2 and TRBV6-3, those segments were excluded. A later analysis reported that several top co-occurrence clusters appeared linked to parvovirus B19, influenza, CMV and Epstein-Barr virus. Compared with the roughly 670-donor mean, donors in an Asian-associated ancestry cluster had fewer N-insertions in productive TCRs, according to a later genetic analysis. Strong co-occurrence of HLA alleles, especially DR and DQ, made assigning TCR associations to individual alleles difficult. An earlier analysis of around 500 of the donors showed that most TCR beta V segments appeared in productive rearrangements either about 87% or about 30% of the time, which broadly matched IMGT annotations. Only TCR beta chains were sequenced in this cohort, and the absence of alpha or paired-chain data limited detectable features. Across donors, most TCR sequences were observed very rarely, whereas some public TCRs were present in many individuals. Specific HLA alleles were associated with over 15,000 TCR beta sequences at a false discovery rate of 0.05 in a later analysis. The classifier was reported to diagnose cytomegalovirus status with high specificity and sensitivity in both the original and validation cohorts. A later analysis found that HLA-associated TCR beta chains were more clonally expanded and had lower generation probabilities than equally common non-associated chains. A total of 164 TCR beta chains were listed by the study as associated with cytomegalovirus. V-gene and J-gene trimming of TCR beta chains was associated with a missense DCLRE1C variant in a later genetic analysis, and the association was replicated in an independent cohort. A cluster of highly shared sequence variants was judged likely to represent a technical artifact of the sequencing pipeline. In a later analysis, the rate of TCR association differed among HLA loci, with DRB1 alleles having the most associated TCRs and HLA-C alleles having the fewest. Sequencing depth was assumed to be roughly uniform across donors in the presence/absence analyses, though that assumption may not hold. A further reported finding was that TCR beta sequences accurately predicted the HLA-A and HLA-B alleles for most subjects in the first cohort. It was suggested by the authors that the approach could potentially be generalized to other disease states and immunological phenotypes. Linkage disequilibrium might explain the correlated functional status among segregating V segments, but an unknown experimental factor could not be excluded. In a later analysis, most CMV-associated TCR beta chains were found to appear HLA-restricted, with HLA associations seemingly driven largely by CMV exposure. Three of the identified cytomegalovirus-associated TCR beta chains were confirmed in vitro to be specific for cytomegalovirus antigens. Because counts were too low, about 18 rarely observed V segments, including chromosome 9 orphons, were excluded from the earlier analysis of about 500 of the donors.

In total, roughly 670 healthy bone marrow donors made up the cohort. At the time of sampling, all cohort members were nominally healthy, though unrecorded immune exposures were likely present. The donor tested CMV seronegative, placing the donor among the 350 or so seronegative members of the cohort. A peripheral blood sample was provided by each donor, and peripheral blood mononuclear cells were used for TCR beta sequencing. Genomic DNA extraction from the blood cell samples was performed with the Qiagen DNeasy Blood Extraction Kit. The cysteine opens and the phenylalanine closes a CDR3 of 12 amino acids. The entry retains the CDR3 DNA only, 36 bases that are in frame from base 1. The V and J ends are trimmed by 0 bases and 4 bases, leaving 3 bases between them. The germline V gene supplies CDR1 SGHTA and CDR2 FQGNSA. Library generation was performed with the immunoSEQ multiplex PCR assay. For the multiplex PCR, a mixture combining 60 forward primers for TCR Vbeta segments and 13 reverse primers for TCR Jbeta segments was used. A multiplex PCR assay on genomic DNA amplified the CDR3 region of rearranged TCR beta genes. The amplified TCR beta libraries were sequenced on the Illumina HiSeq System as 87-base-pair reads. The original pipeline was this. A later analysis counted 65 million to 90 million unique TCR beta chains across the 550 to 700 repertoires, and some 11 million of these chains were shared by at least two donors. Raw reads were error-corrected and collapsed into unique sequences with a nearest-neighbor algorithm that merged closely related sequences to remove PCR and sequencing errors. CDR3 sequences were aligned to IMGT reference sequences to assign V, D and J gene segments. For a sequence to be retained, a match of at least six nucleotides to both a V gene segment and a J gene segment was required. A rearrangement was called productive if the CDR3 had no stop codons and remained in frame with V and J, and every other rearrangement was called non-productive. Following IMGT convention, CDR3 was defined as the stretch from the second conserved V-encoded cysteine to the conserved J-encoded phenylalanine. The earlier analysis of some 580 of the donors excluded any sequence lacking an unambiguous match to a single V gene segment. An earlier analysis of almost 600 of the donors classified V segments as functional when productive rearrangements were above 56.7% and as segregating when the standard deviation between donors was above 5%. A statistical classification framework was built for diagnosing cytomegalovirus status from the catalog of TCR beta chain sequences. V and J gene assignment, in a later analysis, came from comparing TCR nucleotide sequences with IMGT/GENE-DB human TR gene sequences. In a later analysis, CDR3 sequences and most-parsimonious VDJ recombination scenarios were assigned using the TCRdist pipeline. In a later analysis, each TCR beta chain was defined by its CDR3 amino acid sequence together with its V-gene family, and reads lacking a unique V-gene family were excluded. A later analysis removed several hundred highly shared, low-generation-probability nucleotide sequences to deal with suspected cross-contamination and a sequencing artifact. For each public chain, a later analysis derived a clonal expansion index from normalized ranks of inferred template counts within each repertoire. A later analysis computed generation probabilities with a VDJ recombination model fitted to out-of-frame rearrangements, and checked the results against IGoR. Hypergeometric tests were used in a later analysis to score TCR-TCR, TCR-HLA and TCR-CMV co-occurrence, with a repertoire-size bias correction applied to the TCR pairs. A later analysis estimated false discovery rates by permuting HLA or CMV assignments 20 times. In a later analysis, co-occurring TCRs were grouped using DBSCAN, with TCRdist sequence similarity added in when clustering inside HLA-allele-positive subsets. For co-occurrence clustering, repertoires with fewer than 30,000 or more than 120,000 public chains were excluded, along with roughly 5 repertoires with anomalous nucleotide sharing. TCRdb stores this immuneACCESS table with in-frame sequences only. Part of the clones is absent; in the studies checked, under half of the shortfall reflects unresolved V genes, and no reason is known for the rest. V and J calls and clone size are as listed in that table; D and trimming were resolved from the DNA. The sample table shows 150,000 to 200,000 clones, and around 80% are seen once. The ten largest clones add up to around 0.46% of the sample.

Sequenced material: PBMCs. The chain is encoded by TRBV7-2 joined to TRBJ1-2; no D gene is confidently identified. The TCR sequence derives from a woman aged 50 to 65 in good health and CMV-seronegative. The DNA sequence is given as TGTGCCAGCAGCTTAGCCAGCTATGGCTACACCTTC. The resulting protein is CASSLASYGYTF.